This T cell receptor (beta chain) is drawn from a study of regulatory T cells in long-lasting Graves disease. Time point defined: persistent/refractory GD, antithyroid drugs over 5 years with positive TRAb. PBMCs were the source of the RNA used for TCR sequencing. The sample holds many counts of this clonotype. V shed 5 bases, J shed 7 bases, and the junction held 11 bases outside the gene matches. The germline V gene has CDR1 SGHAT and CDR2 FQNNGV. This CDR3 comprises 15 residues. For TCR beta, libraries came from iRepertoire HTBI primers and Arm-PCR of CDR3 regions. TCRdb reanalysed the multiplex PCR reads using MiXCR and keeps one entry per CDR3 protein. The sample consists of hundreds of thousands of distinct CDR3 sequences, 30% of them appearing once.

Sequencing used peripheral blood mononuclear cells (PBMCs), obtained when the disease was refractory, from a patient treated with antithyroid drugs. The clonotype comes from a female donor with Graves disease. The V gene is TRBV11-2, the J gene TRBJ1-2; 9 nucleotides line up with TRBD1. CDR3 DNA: TGTGCCAGCAGCCTTGCGGGACAGGGATTCCTTGGCTACACCTTC. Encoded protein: CASSLAGQGFLGYTF.